One T cell receptor (beta chain) is described in this entry. The data belong to a study of identifying expanded T cells in peripheral blood. V shed 6 bases and J 4 bases; nucleotides not matched to a gene: 7. From germline, CDR1 is MGHDK and CDR2 SYGVNS. This CDR3 is built from 15 residues. Generated by immunoSEQ multiplex PCR, the TCRdb table keeps only in-frame clones and is missing some. Here the sample spans some 130,000 clones, less than 90% being singletons. The sample was blood. The TCR was taken from a person aged 18 to 70 in good health. The chain employs TRBV25-1 and TRBJ2-5; TRBD1 aligns across 11 bases. The CDR3 coding sequence is TGTGCCAGCAGCGCGGGACAGGGGGTGAGAGAGACCCAGTACTTC. It encodes CASSAGQGVRETQYF.